This T cell receptor beta chain was captured in a study of T-cell memory formation after mild COVID-19. General study points: There was a balanced CD4/CD8 profile in clones contracting day 15 to 85, and later expanders leaned CD4+. Confirmation was lacking for SARS-CoV-2 specificity of second-wave clones that peaked on day 37. CD8+ contracting clones occupied EMRA, while CD4+ ones occupied mainly CM and EM.

Germline loops: CDR1 DFQATT, CDR2 SNEGSKA (reference sequence). The CDR3 totals 15 residues. Trimming shortened V by 1 base and J by 1 base, and 13 bases separated the two germline ends. With respect to this clonotype: Its antigen is not known.

TCRdb recomputed calls from the 5' RACE reads with MiXCR, one row per CDR3 protein. The sample contains about 260,000 distinct CDR3 sequences, 8.2% of which appear only once. This sequence joins TRBV20-1 and TRBJ1-1; D may be TRBD1 (5 bases). The sequence derives from a man younger than 30 who had mild COVID-19 (a few samples of this study predate the infection). Cell type and time point are not known. The sequenced sample was PBMCs or a T cell subset sorted from them (not recorded which). The CDR3 DNA reads as TGCAGTGCTAGAGTGACGACAGTTCAGAACACTGAAGCTTTCTTT. Its translation is CSARVTTVQNTEAFF.